This TCR beta chain was captured in a study of tumor-infiltrating lymphocytes in primary liver carcinoma. On the study more broadly: The number of productive TCRbeta reads per sample ranged from roughly 3.5 to 8 million and was similar across tissue types.

cDNA specific to TCR beta was made from 450 to 500 ng of total RNA, with a constant-region primer employed for priming. Three rounds of nested multiplex PCR with slightly modified ARM-PCR produced TCR beta libraries. Running ten to eleven cycles apiece, the first two PCR rounds relied on TRBV1-TRBV30 forward primers together with a C-beta reverse primer. In TCRdb, the multiplex PCR reads were re-called with MiXCR into one record per CDR3 protein. The repertoire holds 330,000 or so distinct CDR3 sequences, with 65% as singletons. Germline CDR1 reads SQVTM; CDR2 reads ANQGSEA. Trimming took 5 bases from V and 6 from J, leaving 11 bases between them. This CDR3 has 11 amino acids. The blood RNA (from unsorted whole blood) was obtained, and germline DNA was also extracted.

This receptor was obtained from a man aged 40-49 years with primary liver carcinoma and hepatitis B virus infection. The rearrangement uses TRBV29-1 and TRBJ2-7; maybe TRBD2 (6 bases). Material: peripheral blood. CDR3 coding DNA: TGCAGCGTTAGGGCTAGCGTCGAGCAGTACTTC. Translating gives CSVRASVEQYF.